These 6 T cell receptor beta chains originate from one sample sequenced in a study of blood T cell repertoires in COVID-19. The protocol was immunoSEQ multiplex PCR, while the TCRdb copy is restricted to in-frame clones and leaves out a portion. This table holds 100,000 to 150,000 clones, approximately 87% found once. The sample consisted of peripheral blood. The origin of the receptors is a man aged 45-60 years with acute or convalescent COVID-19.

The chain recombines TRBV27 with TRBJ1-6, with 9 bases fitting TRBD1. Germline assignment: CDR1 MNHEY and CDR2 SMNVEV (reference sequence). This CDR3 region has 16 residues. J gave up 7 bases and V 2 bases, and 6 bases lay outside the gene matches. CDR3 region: CASSLRGTGYNSPLHF. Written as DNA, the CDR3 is TGTGCCAGCAGTTTAAGGGGGACAGGGTACAATTCACCCCTCCACTTT.

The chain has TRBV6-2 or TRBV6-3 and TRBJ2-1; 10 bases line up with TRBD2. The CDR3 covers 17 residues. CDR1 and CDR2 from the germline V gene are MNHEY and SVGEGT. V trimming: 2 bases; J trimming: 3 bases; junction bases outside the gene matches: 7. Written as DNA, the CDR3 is TGTGCCAGCAGTTACGAGCTAGCGGGAGCCTTCTACAATGAGCAGTTCTTC. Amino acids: CASSYELAGAFYNEQFF.

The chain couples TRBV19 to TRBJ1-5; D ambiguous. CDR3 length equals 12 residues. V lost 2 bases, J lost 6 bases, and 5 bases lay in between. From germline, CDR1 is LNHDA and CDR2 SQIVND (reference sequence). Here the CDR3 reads CASSINIQPQHF. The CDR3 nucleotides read TGTGCCAGTAGTATAAATATTCAGCCCCAGCATTTT.

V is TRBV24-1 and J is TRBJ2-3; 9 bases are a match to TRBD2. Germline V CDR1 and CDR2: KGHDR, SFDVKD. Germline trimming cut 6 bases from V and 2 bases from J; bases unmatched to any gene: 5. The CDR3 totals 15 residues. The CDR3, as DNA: TGTGCCACCAGTTCCGGACTAGCGCTCACAGATACGCAGTATTTT. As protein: CATSSGLALTDTQYF.

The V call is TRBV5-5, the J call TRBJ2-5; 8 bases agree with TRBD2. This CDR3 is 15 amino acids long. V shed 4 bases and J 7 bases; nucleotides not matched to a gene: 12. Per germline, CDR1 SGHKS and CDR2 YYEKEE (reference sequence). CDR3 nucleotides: TGTGCCAGCAGCGGAGGGACTAGGGGGTCAGGGACCCAGTACTTC. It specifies CASSGGTRGSGTQYF.

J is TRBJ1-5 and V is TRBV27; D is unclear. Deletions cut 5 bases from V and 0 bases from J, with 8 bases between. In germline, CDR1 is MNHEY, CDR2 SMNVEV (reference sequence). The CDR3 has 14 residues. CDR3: CASSHYDSNQPQHF. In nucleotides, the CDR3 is TGTGCCAGCAGTCACTACGATAGCAATCAGCCCCAGCATTTT.